The table lists the clone carrying this T cell receptor (beta chain) with many counts. What it recognizes is unknown. Alongside a J-beta primer mix, a sample-barcoded 5' primer served in a second PCR lasting roughly 7 to 11 cycles. TCRdb reprocessed the 5' RACE reads via MiXCR and lists one record per CDR3 protein. The sample lists about a million distinct CDR3 sequences, 51% seen once, with about a fifth in the top ten. The data were obtained in a study of blood T cells in healthy people across ages. Overall study context: About one barcoded beta molecule was captured per two T cells (by template switching).

Healthy Caucasian individuals from Russia aged roughly 6 to 95 were enrolled as donors. Whole-study findings and limits: Donors of long life had a larger count of naive CD4+ cells and greater diversity than aged donors. Considered underestimates were the diversity estimates obtained from one million T cells.

This sequence was found in a woman in her fifties or sixties in good health. Sequencing was done on a sample of blood.

The CDR3 protein is CASSQVAGLGNIQYF. The CDR3 coding sequence is TGTGCCAGCAGCCAAGTCGCGGGACTAGGAAACATTCAGTACTTC. This chain joins TRBV3-1 and TRBJ2-4, with TRBD2 matching 8 bases. CDR3 size: 15 residues. The J segment lost 6 bases and the V segment lost 1 base, leaving 5 bases of the junction unmatched. In germline, CDR1 is LGHDT, CDR2 YNNKEL (reference sequence). The whole variable domain, filled in from reference TRBV3-1 and TRBJ2-4, reads DTAVSQTPKYLVTQMGNDKSIKCEQNLGHDTMYWYKQDSKKFLKIMFSYNNKELIINETVPNRFSPKSPDKAHLNLHINSLELGDSAVYFCASSQVAGLGNIQYFGAGTRLSVL.